Listed here is a single T cell receptor (beta chain). V was trimmed by 0 bases and J by 5 bases, leaving 13 bases between them. The CDR3 sequence is 15 residues long. Looked up from germline, CDR1 is MNHNY and CDR2 is SVGAGI (reference sequence). The data originate from a study of Ad26.COV2.S vaccination and SARS-CoV-2 variants. Treatment meaning: approximately 18 received Ad26.COV2.S at low or high dose, single or two shots; about 5 received placebo; per-sample allocation not given. Each sample was drawn 63 days after the first injection (of vaccine or placebo). Some clones are missing from TCRdb's copy, which holds only in-frame ones; the method was immunoSEQ multiplex PCR. This sample has roughly 680,000 clones; 70% to 90% occur once, and the top ten carry about 1.5%.

This sample comprised peripheral blood, obtained in a trial of Ad26.COV2.S vaccine versus placebo. The chain combines TRBV6-6 with TRBJ2-5; tentatively, D is TRBD1 (5 bases). The source of this sequence is a person between 18 and 59 years old who received the Ad26.COV2.S COVID-19 vaccine or a placebo. In DNA form, the CDR3 reads TGTGCCAGCAGTTACTCGCCCAGGGCCCAGGAGACCCAGTACTTC. Translating gives CASSYSPRAQETQYF.